One sample yielded the 25 T cell receptor beta chains listed below, sequenced in a study of human T cells and chemical hapten exposure. From the RACE reads, TCRdb called clonotypes with MiXCR, one entry per CDR3 protein. In the table there are over 50,000 distinct CDR3 sequences, approximately 10% of which are singletons. Documented time point: pre-sensitization, week 0. Indicated treatment: therapeutic diphenylcyclopropenone sensitization with weekly scalp DPC. The total RNA was obtained from whole blood that was not fractionated. The sample in question was whole blood, obtained in connection with sensitization to the hapten diphenylcyclopropenone (DPC). Source of these receptors: a woman between 25 and 40 years old with alopecia areata. Some clones in this sample may be carry-over from other donors' samples.

Many counts were recorded for this clonotype. The V and J genes are TRBV28 and TRBJ1-5; 7 nucleotides line up with TRBD1. V shed 7 bases, J shed 4 bases, and the junction held 10 bases outside the gene matches. The CDR3 covers 15 residues. Germline V gives CDR1 MDHEN, CDR2 SYDVKM. The CDR3 DNA reads as TGTGCCAGCACTCCGACCGGGACAGTAAATCAGCCCCAGCATTTT. Translating gives CASTPTGTVNQPQHF.

The sample holds a few counts of this clonotype. The chain carries TRBV11-1 and TRBJ2-5, with D possibly being TRBD2 (6 bases). The CDR3 runs to 16 residues. With 5 bases removed from V and 0 bases from J, the gap between germline ends came to 16 bases. Looked up from germline, CDR1 is SGHAT and CDR2 is FQDESV (reference sequence). The CDR3 loop reads CASSPRVAAYQETQYF. CDR3 nucleotide sequence: TGTGCCAGCAGCCCCAGGGTAGCGGCGTACCAAGAGACCCAGTACTTC. The complete variable domain, with remaining parts taken from reference TRBV11-1 and TRBJ2-5, reads EAEVAQSPRYKITEKSQAVAFWCDPISGHATLYWYRQILGQGPELLVQFQDESVVDDSQLPKDRFSAERLKGVDSTLKIQPAELGDSAMYLCASSPRVAAYQETQYFGPGTRLLVL.

In its sample, this clonotype was seen many times. The V call is TRBV18, the J call TRBJ1-5, with D possibly TRBD1 on 5 matching bases. The CDR3 extends over 15 amino acids. In germline, CDR1 is KGHSH, CDR2 LQKENI. V was trimmed by 2 bases and J by 4 bases, leaving 12 bases between them. CDR3 protein: CASSPGSGGNQPQHF. In nucleotides, the CDR3 is TGTGCCAGCTCACCAGGGTCCGGGGGGAATCAGCCCCAGCATTTT.

This clonotype appeared many times. The chain recombines TRBV6-2 or TRBV6-3 with TRBJ1-1, with a tentative D call TRBD1 (5 bases). Germline CDR1 is MNHEY and CDR2 is SVGEGT. Trimming cost V 1 base and J 5 bases, with 8 bases left between them. The CDR3 is 13 residues long. CDR3 DNA sequence: TGTGCCAGCAGTTACTACGACAGAACTGAAGCTTTCTTT. Protein: CASSYYDRTEAFF.

The genes are TRBV20-1 and TRBJ2-3; 12 nucleotides match TRBD2. The CDR3 is made up of 17 amino acids. J was trimmed by 0 bases and V by 6 bases; bases with no gene match: 10. The V gene's germline CDR1 is DFQATT and CDR2 SNEGSKA (reference sequence). The CDR3 coding sequence is TGCAGTGCCCCCGGGACTAGCGGGTCTGGTAGCACAGATACGCAGTATTTT. Translating it yields CSAPGTSGSGSTDTQYF.

Many counts were recorded for this clonotype. The chain recombines TRBV7-9 with TRBJ2-5; D is possibly TRBD2 (7 bases). V was trimmed by 5 bases and J by 4 bases, leaving 11 bases between them. This CDR3 has 13 amino acids. Germline CDR1 SEHNR, CDR2 FQNEAQ (reference sequence). The chain's CDR3 is CASSPRGPETQYF. The CDR3 DNA reads TGTGCCAGCAGCCCGCGGGGGCCAGAGACCCAGTACTTC. The variable domain in full, completed from reference TRBV7-9 and TRBJ2-5, reads DTGVSQNPRHKITKRGQNVTFRCDPISEHNRLYWYRQTLGQGPEFLTYFQNEAQLEKSRLLSDRFSAERPKGSFSTLEIQRTEQGDSAMYLCASSPRGPETQYFGPGTRLLVL.

This clonotype has a single count. The rearrangement uses TRBV4-2 and TRBJ2-2, with D possibly being TRBD1 (7 bases). Trimming cost V 0 bases and J 6 bases, with 14 bases left between them. The germline V gene has CDR1 LGHNA and CDR2 YNFKEQ. The CDR3 extends over 16 amino acids. CDR3 DNA: TGTGCCAGCAGCCAAGATCGGAGGGGGCGGGCCGGGGAGCTGTTTTTT. Protein: CASSQDRRGRAGELFF.

This chain joins TRBV7-9 and TRBJ1-3, with D maybe TRBD1 (5 bases). This CDR3 is built from 16 residues. Germline CDR1 is SEHNR and CDR2 is FQNEAQ (reference sequence). Trimming removed 6 bases from V and 0 bases from J, with 15 bases in between. CDR3 nucleotide sequence: TGTGCCAGCAGTCCGCCGGGGCCGAACTCTGGAAACACCATATATTTT. Amino acids: CASSPPGPNSGNTIYF.

This clonotype occurred many times. CDR3 in DNA: TGCAGCGTCGGTCAAGGGGGACAGTTTAATGAAAAACTGTTTTTT. As protein: CSVGQGGQFNEKLFF. The V call is TRBV29-1, the J call TRBJ1-4; 7 nucleotides match TRBD1. Germline CDR1 SQVTM, CDR2 ANQGSEA. The CDR3 is made up of 15 amino acids. V was clipped by 6 bases and J by 4 bases; unmatched bases: 11.

J is TRBJ1-2 and V is TRBV6-5; D is possibly TRBD1 (6 bases). Trimming took 5 bases from V and 4 from J, leaving 17 bases between them. This CDR3 spans 15 amino acids. Per the germline V gene, CDR1 is MNHEY and CDR2 is SVGAGI. CDR3 loop: CASSQLTGGAYGYTF. CDR3 DNA: TGTGCCAGCAGTCAGCTAACGGGGGGGGCCTATGGCTACACCTTC.

V and J are TRBV5-4 and TRBJ2-2; 11 bases fit TRBD2. Germline V CDR1 and CDR2: SGHNT, YYREEE (reference sequence). CDR3 length equals 16 residues. With V trimmed by 0 bases and J by 7 bases, 5 bases remained unmatched. The chain's CDR3 is CASSLEPSGRNGELFF. CDR3 nucleotides: TGTGCCAGCAGCTTGGAACCTAGCGGGAGGAACGGGGAGCTGTTTTTT. The full variable domain, in which reference TRBV5-4 and TRBJ2-2 provide the parts outside the CDR3, is ETGVTQSPTHLIKTRGQQVTLRCSSQSGHNTVSWYQQALGQGPQFIFQYYREEENGRGNFPPRFSGLQFPNYSSELNVNALELDDSALYLCASSLEPSGRNGELFFGEGSRLTVL.

The chain recombines TRBV6-5 with TRBJ2-1; 13 bases agree with TRBD2. CDR1 is MNHEY and CDR2 is SVGAGI in the germline V gene. V shed 6 bases, J shed 0 bases, and the junction held 8 bases outside the gene matches. This CDR3 contains 18 residues. CDR3 loop: CASREGLAGLPSYNEQFF. In DNA form, the CDR3 reads TGTGCCAGCAGGGAGGGACTAGCGGGGCTTCCCTCCTACAATGAGCAGTTCTTC.

The chain recombines TRBV27 with TRBJ1-2; TRBD1 aligns across 9 bases. The CDR3 loop spans 15 amino acids. The V gene's germline CDR1 is MNHEY and CDR2 SMNVEV (reference sequence). With 5 bases clipped from V and 4 bases from J, the junction kept 8 bases outside the gene matches. The CDR3 sequence: CASSTAGTGIYGYTF. CDR3 nucleotides: TGTGCCAGCAGTACAGCCGGGACAGGGATCTATGGCTACACCTTC.

This clonotype was picked up a small number of times. This sequence joins TRBV30 and TRBJ2-7, with TRBD1 matching 8 bases. From germline, CDR1 is GTSNPN and CDR2 SVGIG (reference sequence). The CDR3 is 15 residues long. J lost 7 bases, V lost 1 base, and 12 bases had no gene match. The CDR3 region is CAWSATRGQSEEQYF. The CDR3 region has the DNA TGTGCCTGGAGTGCGACCAGGGGGCAGTCTGAAGAGCAGTACTTC.

This clonotype was observed a handful of times. This chain links TRBV29-1 with TRBJ2-3, with TRBD1 as a possible D gene (6 bases). This CDR3 contains 13 residues. Germline lookup yields CDR1 SQVTM and CDR2 ANQGSEA. Trimming stripped 6 bases from V and 7 bases from J, with 17 bases between. The CDR3 reads CSVDSVQANTQYF. In nucleotides, the CDR3 is TGCAGCGTGGACAGTGTCCAAGCCAATACGCAGTATTTT.

The chain joins TRBV5-5 to TRBJ2-3; D remains unclear. The germline V gene encodes CDR1 SGHKS and CDR2 YYEKEE (reference sequence). The CDR3 is 14 residues long. Deletions cut 2 bases from V and 1 base from J, with 8 bases between. CDR3 in DNA: TGTGCCAGCAGCTTCGCGAGAGGCACAGATACGCAGTATTTT. This sequence encodes CASSFARGTDTQYF.

The rearrangement joins TRBV5-5 to TRBJ2-1; maybe TRBD2 (6 bases). V was trimmed by 4 bases and J by 0 bases, leaving 11 bases between them. The CDR3 loop spans 15 amino acids. In germline, CDR1 is SGHKS, CDR2 YYEKEE (reference sequence). CDR3 in amino acids: CASSPGGSSYNEQFF. The CDR3, as DNA: TGTGCCAGCAGCCCCGGGGGTAGCTCCTACAATGAGCAGTTCTTC.

This clonotype was observed a few times. V gene TRBV5-6 combines with J gene TRBJ1-4; D gene uncertain. V shed 4 bases and J shed 3 bases, with 10 bases lying between them. The germline V gene encodes CDR1 SGHDT and CDR2 YYEEEE. CDR3 size: 14 residues. CDR3 residues: CASSLDGSNEKLFF. DNA of the CDR3: TGTGCCAGCAGCCTTGACGGATCTAATGAAAAACTGTTTTTT.

In its sample, this clonotype was seen a few times. J is TRBJ2-3 and V is TRBV24-1; 8 nucleotides agree with TRBD1. With 2 bases clipped from V and 6 bases from J, the junction kept 9 bases outside the gene matches. The CDR3 has 16 amino acids. Germline CDR1 reads KGHDR; CDR2 reads SFDVKD. The CDR3 DNA is TGTGCCACCAGTGATTCCCTGACAGGGGTCGGGGATACGCAGTATTTT. Translating gives CATSDSLTGVGDTQYF.

This clonotype was counted between two and nine times. The V and J genes are TRBV2 and TRBJ1-6, with D perhaps matching TRBD1 (5 bases). The CDR3 loop spans 15 amino acids. Trimming took off 7 bases at V and 9 bases at J, with 19 bases between the two ends. Germline values: CDR1 SNHLY, CDR2 FYNNEI. DNA of the CDR3: TGTGCCAGCACTGCCTTGCCAGGGCCCCGTTCACCCCTCCACTTT. Residues: CASTALPGPRSPLHF.

CDR3 in amino acids: CSARQTGLNSPLHF. For the CDR3, the DNA is TGCAGTGCTAGACAGACAGGGCTAAATTCACCCCTCCACTTT. The rearrangement uses TRBV20-1 and TRBJ1-6; 7 bases fit TRBD1. The J segment lost 7 bases and the V segment lost 2 bases, leaving 5 bases of the junction unmatched. Looked up from germline, CDR1 is DFQATT and CDR2 is SNEGSKA (reference sequence). The CDR3 length is 14 residues.

The V and J genes are TRBV30 and TRBJ2-3, with D uncertain. V was cut by 0 bases and J by 6 bases, with 4 bases left in between. Germline CDR1 and CDR2: GTSNPN and SVGIG (reference sequence). CDR3 size: 11 residues. CDR3 sequence reads: CAWSVGDTQYF. The CDR3 bases are TGTGCCTGGAGTGTTGGGGATACGCAGTATTTT.

A remark on this clonotype: A much bigger clone sits one base away, suggesting this may be a read error. As the CDR3 is not closed by the conserved phenylalanine or tryptophan, this likely results from a read error. The J gene is TRBJ2-5, the V gene TRBV6-1; 11 bases fit TRBD2. The ends lost 4 bases at V and 0 bases at J; junction bases unmatched: 1. The CDR3 sequence is 15 residues long. Germline CDR1 is MNHNS and CDR2 is SASEGT. CDR3: CASSGTSGYQETQYL. In DNA, the CDR3 is TGTGCCAGCAGTGGGACTAGCGGGTACCAAGAGACCCAGTACCTC.

This clonotype was seen more than once but under ten times. The chain's CDR3 is CASSESRAGSQETQYF. In DNA form, the CDR3 reads TGTGCCAGCAGTGAATCCAGAGCGGGGTCCCAAGAGACCCAGTACTTC. This rearrangement joins TRBV25-1 to TRBJ2-5; TRBD2 matches at 7 bases. V was clipped by 1 base and J by 1 base; unmatched bases: 6. Germline-derived CDR1 and CDR2 are MGHDK and SYGVNS. This CDR3 comprises 16 residues.

This clonotype has at least ten counts. The genes are TRBV4-3 and TRBJ1-4, with TRBD1 as a possible D gene (5 bases). Trimming pared 1 base from V and 7 bases from J, leaving 10 bases between. In germline, CDR1 is LGHNA, CDR2 YSLEER. The CDR3 consists of 14 residues. As DNA, the CDR3 is TGCGCCAGCAGCCAAGTTGGCGGGGGTGAAAAACTGTTTTTT. Encoded protein: CASSQVGGGEKLFF.